This TCR beta chain appears in the sequencing data of a study of Ad26.COV2.S vaccination and SARS-CoV-2 variants. Broader study findings: CD8+ and CD4+ T cells specific for spike reportedly responded with substantial breadth after vaccination.

Unmatched junction bases numbered 8, after V lost 1 base and J lost 6 bases. Germline V lookup: CDR1 LGHNA, CDR2 YNFKEQ. The CDR3 totals 16 residues. TCRdb keeps only in-frame clones here, not all; method: immunoSEQ multiplex PCR. The sample contains some 350,000 clones, roughly 88% of which appear only once. Treatment: roughly 18 received Ad26.COV2.S at low or high dose, single or two shots; several received placebo; per-sample allocation not given. The samples were gathered on day 63 after the first injection of vaccine or placebo. Details on this clone: The antigen is not known.

The sample in question was peripheral blood, obtained in a trial of Ad26.COV2.S vaccine versus placebo. The receptor comes from a person aged 18-60 years who received the Ad26.COV2.S COVID-19 vaccine or a placebo. The V and J genes are TRBV4-2 and TRBJ1-5, with 8 nucleotides matching TRBD1. The CDR3 is CASSQATGEVSQPQHF. CDR3 nucleotide sequence: TGTGCCAGCAGCCAAGCGACAGGGGAGGTCAGTCAGCCCCAGCATTTT.